The present entry profiles one T cell receptor beta chain with its context. Researchers put TCRalpha and TCRbeta cDNA through two nested PCRs lasting around 15 and 10 cycles. TCRdb re-called the 5' RACE reads, yielding one record per CDR3 amino acid sequence without DNA. This sample's clone table lists roughly 120,000 distinct CDR3 sequences. The germline gives CDR1 SGHRS, CDR2 YFSETQ. This CDR3 is 15 amino acids long. This specimen belongs to a study of monozygotic twins with inflammatory bowel disease. The receptor was isolated from a human donor with ulcerative colitis or Crohn's disease, or a healthy co-twin of an affected twin (not recorded which). What was sequenced was blood. The rearrangement uses TRBV5-1 and TRBJ2-7; checking the TCRdb D call of TRBD1 is not possible without DNA. This CDR3 reads CASSYQPGRAYEQYF.